The 5 T cell receptor beta chains in this list originate from one sample, sequenced in a study of radiotherapy plus CTLA-4 blockade in lung cancer. This table comes from immunoSEQ multiplex PCR, and its TCRdb copy is limited to in-frame clones, with some not included. The table includes about 28,000 clones, approximately 79% detected once. The specimen was peripheral blood, collected from a patient treated with radiotherapy plus ipilimumab. These receptor sequences come from a human donor with non-small cell lung cancer who had stable disease on radiotherapy plus ipilimumab.

The chain links TRBV15 to TRBJ2-3; the D call may be TRBD1 or TRBD2 (5 bases each). The CDR3 loop spans 17 amino acids. The germline V and J ends were trimmed by 0 bases and 1 base, with 14 bases remaining between them. CDR1 and CDR2 from the germline V gene are LNHNV and YYDKDF (reference sequence). The CDR3 coding sequence is TGTGCCACCAGCAGAGATGGGGGTGGGTTTCGCACAGATACGCAGTATTTT. Encoded protein: CATSRDGGGFRTDTQYF. The whole variable domain, remainder taken from reference TRBV15 and TRBJ2-3, is DAMVIQNPRYQVTQFGKPVTLSCSQTLNHNVMYWYQQKSSQAPKLLFHYYDKDFNNEADTPDNFQSRRPNTSFCFLDIRSPGLGDTAMYLCATSRDGGGFRTDTQYFGPGTRLTVL.

The chain employs TRBV6-5 and TRBJ2-7; D might be TRBD2 (6 bases). V lost 5 bases and J 2 bases, leaving 10 bases between the germline ends. This CDR3 is 13 amino acids long. Germline V lookup: CDR1 MNHEY, CDR2 SVGAGI. CDR3 nucleotides: TGTGCCAGCAGTCCGGGCGGGACCTACGAGCAGTACGTC. This translates into CASSPGGTYEQYV.

The rearrangement joins TRBV7-2 to TRBJ1-3; unclear D gene. This CDR3 has 14 residues. V was trimmed by 3 bases and J by 0 bases, leaving 6 bases between them. The germline V gene encodes CDR1 SGHTA and CDR2 FQGNSA. CDR3 nucleotide sequence: TGTGCCAGCAGCTTTGAGAGCTCTGGAAACACCATATATTTT. Protein sequence: CASSFESSGNTIYF.

This clone was counted only a few times. The J gene is TRBJ1-6, the V gene TRBV7-2; 7 bases map to TRBD1. The CDR3 runs 15 residues. Germline V gene data show CDR1 as SGHTA and CDR2 as FQGNSA. Unmatched junction bases numbered 8, after V lost 5 bases and J lost 7 bases. CDR3 DNA: TGTGCCAGCAGCCCCCGACAGGGCAACAATTCACCCCTCCACTTT. Translation: CASSPRQGNNSPLHF.

The chain couples TRBV19 to TRBJ2-3; 7 bases line up with TRBD1. The CDR3 spans 15 residues. The germline gives CDR1 LNHDA, CDR2 SQIVND (reference sequence). Unmatched junction bases numbered 5, after V lost 3 bases and J lost 2 bases. The CDR3, as DNA: TGTGCCAGTAGTATGTCCGGACAGGACACAGATACGCAGTATTTT. This encodes CASSMSGQDTDTQYF.